Here is one T cell receptor beta chain with its context. TCRdb's table, derived via immunoSEQ multiplex PCR, lists solely in-frame clones and lacks some. Of over 250,000 clones listed, 70% to 85% were seen once; the top ten hold about 3.5%. This sample stems from a study of blood T cell repertoires in COVID-19. CDR1 and CDR2 (germline): ENHRY, SYGVKD. This CDR3 is built from 13 residues. The chain has TRBV10-3 and TRBJ2-3, with 9 positions matching TRBD2. The clonotype originates from a woman of 80 years or more with acute or convalescent COVID-19. Sequenced: peripheral blood. The CDR3 nucleotides are TGTGCTTCAGCGGGAGGACCGTGGGATACGCAGTATTTT. It specifies CASAGGPWDTQYF.